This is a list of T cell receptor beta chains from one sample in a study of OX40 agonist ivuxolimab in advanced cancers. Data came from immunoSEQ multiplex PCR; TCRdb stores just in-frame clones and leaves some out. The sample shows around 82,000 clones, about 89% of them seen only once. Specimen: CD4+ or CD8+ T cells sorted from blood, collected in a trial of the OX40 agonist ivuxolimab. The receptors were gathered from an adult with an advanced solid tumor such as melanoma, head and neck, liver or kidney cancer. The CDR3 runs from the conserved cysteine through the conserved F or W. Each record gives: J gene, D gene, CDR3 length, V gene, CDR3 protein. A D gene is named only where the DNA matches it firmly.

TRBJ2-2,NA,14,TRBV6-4,CASSDNENTGELFF
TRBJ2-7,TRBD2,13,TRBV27,CASSSGLAGEQYF
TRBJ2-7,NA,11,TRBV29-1,CSVELAYEQYF
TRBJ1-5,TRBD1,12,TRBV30,CAWQQGFQPQHF
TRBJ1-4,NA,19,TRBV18,CASSPPITTPPRANEKLFF
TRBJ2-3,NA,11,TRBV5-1,CASSDADTQYF
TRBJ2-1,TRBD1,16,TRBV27,CASRKGAMEYYNEQFF
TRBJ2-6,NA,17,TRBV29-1,CSVEEFAGSSGANVLTF
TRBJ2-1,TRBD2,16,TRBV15,CATSRNPGLADNEQFF
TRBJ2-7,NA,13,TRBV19,CASSIARSYEQYF
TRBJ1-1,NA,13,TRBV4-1,CASSPQGRTEAFF
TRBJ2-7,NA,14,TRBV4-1,CASSQDEGDYEQYF
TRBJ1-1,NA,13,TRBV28,CASSDGLNTEAFF
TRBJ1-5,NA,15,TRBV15,CATSRGVGGPQPQHF
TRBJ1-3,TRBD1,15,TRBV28,CASSLQGGPGNTIYF
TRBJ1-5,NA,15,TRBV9,CASSVSGDVEQPQHF
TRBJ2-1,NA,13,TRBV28,CATLPADYNEQFF
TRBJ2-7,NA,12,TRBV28,CASSFGSYEQYF
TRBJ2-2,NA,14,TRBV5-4,CASSLASNTGELFF
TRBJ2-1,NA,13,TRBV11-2,CASSFASYNEQFF
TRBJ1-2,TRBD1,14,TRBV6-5,CASRTSGTDYGYTF
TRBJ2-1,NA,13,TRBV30,CAWSAYTGNEQFF
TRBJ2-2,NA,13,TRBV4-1,CASSQINTGELFF
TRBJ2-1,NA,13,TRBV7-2,CASIRDIYNEQFF
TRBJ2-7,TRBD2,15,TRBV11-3,CASSSSGSVAREQYF
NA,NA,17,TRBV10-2,CASSERGTASPSYEQYF
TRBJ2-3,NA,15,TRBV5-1,CASQPRAGNTDTQYF
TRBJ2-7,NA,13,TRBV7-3,CASSATGSYEQYF
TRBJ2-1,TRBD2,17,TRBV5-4,CASSVGPLAGGSNEQFF